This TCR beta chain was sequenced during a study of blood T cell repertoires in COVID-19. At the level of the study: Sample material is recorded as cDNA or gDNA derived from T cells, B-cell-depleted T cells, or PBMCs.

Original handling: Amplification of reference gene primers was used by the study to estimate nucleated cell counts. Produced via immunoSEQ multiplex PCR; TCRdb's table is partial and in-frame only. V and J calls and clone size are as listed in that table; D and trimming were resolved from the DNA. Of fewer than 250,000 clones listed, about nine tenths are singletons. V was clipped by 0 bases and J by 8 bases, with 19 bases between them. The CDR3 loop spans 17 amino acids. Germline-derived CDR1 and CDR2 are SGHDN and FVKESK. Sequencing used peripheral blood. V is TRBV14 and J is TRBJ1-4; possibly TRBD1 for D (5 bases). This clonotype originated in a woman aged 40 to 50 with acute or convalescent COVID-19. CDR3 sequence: CASSQDPTGTVGEKLFF. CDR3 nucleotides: TGTGCCAGCAGCCAAGACCCGACCGGGACTGTAGGGGAAAAACTGTTTTTT. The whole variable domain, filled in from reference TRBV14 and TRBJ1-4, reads EAGVTQFPSHSVIEKGQTVTLRCDPISGHDNLYWYRRVMGKEIKFLLHFVKESKQDESGMPNNRFLAERTGGTYSTLKVQPAELEDSGVYFCASSQDPTGTVGEKLFFGSGTQLSVL.